This T cell receptor (beta chain) was sequenced for a study of blood T cell repertoires in COVID-19 (dated by TCRdb to the early 2020s). About the study as a whole: Collaborator samples came from the United States, Italy and Spain and covered acute and convalescent phases of COVID-19. A de-identified subject ID, COVID-19 status, age in years and sex were almost always included in the sample metadata. The material from the prospective study consisted of cDNA or gDNA derived from T cells, B-cell-depleted T cells, or PBMCs. Deeply sampled blood TCRbeta repertoires from subjects exposed to, actively infected with, or recovered from COVID-19 were included in the dataset. Where available, HLA class I and class II types were taken from metadata supplied by the sample provider and were not determined by assay-based typing. The samples were drawn from two sources: the first 160 participants of the ongoing ImmuneRACE study, and 1,200 or so subjects contributed by 6 global collaborators. The repertoires were made available in a free public database intended to serve as a resource for research on the immune response to SARS-CoV-2. Broader findings and caveats from the paper: Clinical and demographic metadata were provided uncurated, with the amount varying by source and participant.

Points on this clone: What this receptor recognizes is not known. Qualities for individual bases were not recorded, and no much larger clone is one base off.

TCRbeta CDR3 regions were amplified from genomic DNA using the immunoSEQ Assay, a bias-controlled multiplex PCR. Concerning the study's data processing: The number of nucleated cells in each sample was estimated from the amplification of reference gene primers within the assay. Sequence reads were collapsed and filtered to measure the absolute abundance of every unique TCRbeta CDR3 rearrangement. For each sample, productive Simpson clonality was calculated as the square root of Simpson's diversity index across productive rearrangements. In TCRdb, the immuneACCESS table is reduced to in-frame sequences with V and J assigned. These tables do not hold every clone; where another copy was compared, an unresolved V gene accounts for under half, and the others remain unexplained. The V and J calls and the clone size are those of that table, but D and trimming were determined from the DNA. The sample profile shows 170,000 or so clones; approximately 86% of them were found once. The ten biggest clones cover 2.5% to 3.5% of the sample.

Whole blood was collected in K2EDTA tubes by collaborating institutions according to the institutions' own protocols. Collaborator samples were shipped for TCRbeta analysis as frozen whole blood, isolated PBMCs, or DNA extracted from either sample type. Trimming costs V 0 bases and J 7 bases, and their ends lie 10 bases apart. The cysteine opens and the phenylalanine closes a CDR3 of 13 amino acids. This entry keeps only the CDR3 DNA: 39 bases, framed from base 1. The germline V gene (reference sequence) provides CDR1 LGHDT and CDR2 YNNKEL. The chain joins TRBV3-1 (or the pseudogene TRBV3-2) to TRBJ2-7; a tentative D match to TRBD2 spans 5 bases. The sequence derives from a man in his forties with active or convalescent COVID-19. Sequenced sample: peripheral blood. CDR3 reads: CASSQDRDGEQYF. The sequence in DNA is TGTGCCAGCAGCCAAGACCGGGATGGTGAGCAGTACTTC.